These 24 T cell receptor beta chains share one sample of origin, sequenced in a study of T cell repertoires in cytomegalovirus infection. From the reads, TCRdb called clonotypes with MiXCR, one entry per CDR3 protein. The sample consists of more than 200,000 distinct CDR3 sequences, approximately 9.2% of them appearing once. The sequenced sample consisted of PBMCs. All receptors derive from a human donor in good health (CMV status not recorded). Some clones in this sample may be carry-over from other donors' samples.

The sample holds many counts of this clonotype. The chain uses TRBV7-2 and TRBJ1-2, with a possible D match to TRBD1 (5 bases). The CDR3 is 15 amino acids. Between the trimmed V and J ends, which lost 6 bases and 0 bases, there was a span of 14 bases. CDR1 SGHTA and CDR2 FQGNSA come from the germline V gene. Here the CDR3 reads CASRRADSANYGYTF. CDR3 DNA sequence: TGTGCCAGCAGGCGTGCTGACAGCGCTAACTATGGCTACACCTTC.

This clonotype occurred many times. The chain recombines TRBV12-5 with TRBJ1-1; perhaps TRBD1 as D (5 bases). Trimming removed 7 bases at V and 6 bases at J, with 18 bases between. CDR1 is LGHNT and CDR2 is FRNRAP in the germline V gene. CDR3 size: 14 residues. The chain's CDR3 is CASAMDGGRAEAFF. The CDR3 DNA sequence: TGTGCTAGTGCCATGGATGGGGGAAGGGCTGAAGCTTTCTTT.

The gene calls are TRBV19 and TRBJ1-2; 8 nucleotides line up with TRBD1. The CDR3 runs to 15 residues. V was clipped by 5 bases and J by 4 bases; unmatched bases: 9. CDR1 is LNHDA, CDR2 SQIVND, per germline (reference sequence). The CDR3 nucleotides are TGTGCCAGTAGTCTACCCGGACAGGGCCTCTATGGCTACACCTTC. This codes for CASSLPGQGLYGYTF. Looking up the rest from reference TRBV19 and TRBJ1-2 gives the full variable domain: DGGITQSPKYLFRKEGQNVTLSCEQNLNHDAMYWYRQDPGQGLRLIYYSQIVNDFQKGDIAEGYSVSREKKESFPLTVTSAQKNPTAFYLCASSLPGQGLYGYTFGSGTRLTVV.

This clonotype occurred many times. The gene calls are TRBV6-1 and TRBJ2-3; TRBD1 matches 8 bases. The CDR3 has 15 residues. The V and J ends lost 5 bases and 6 bases, in that order; junction bases with no gene match: 10. Germline CDR1 is MNHNS and CDR2 is SASEGT. CDR3 region: CASSFPGQAGDTQYF. The CDR3 region has the DNA TGTGCCAGCAGTTTTCCGGGACAGGCTGGTGATACGCAGTATTTT.

This clonotype was detected many times. V usage is TRBV20-1 and J usage is TRBJ1-5, with 7 bases matching TRBD1. CDR1 is DFQATT and CDR2 is SNEGSKA in the germline V gene (reference sequence). V dropped 5 bases and J dropped 5; count of bases not matched to a gene: 12. The CDR3 consists of 15 residues. The DNA of the CDR3 is TGCAGTGCTCTCCCAGGGGGTATAGCGTATCAGCCCCAGCATTTT. It translates to CSALPGGIAYQPQHF.

This clonotype showed up many times. The chain combines TRBV7-2 with TRBJ2-7, with TRBD1 as a possible D gene (6 bases). CDR3 size: 16 residues. V was pared by 0 bases and J by 3 bases, with 15 bases between. The V gene's germline CDR1 is SGHTA and CDR2 FQGNSA. In nucleotides, the CDR3 is TGTGCCAGCAGCTTAGCTGGTACAGGGTCTAACTACGAGCAGTACTTC. This translates into CASSLAGTGSNYEQYF.

The table lists this clonotype with many counts. V usage is TRBV11-2 and J usage is TRBJ1-6; D unresolved. Looked up from germline, CDR1 is SGHAT and CDR2 is FQNNGV. V dropped 3 bases and J dropped 9 bases, with 18 bases sitting between them. This CDR3 region has 16 residues. In nucleotides, the CDR3 is TGTGCCAGCAGCTTGGCTCTGGGAGGCATTGGTTCACCCCTCCACTTT. It codes for CASSLALGGIGSPLHF.

Ten or more counts support this clonotype. The rearrangement uses TRBV7-8 and TRBJ2-6; the D is unclear. This CDR3 comprises 16 residues. V was pared by 6 bases and J by 0 bases, with 12 bases between. CDR1 is SGHVS, CDR2 FQNEAQ, per germline. CDR3 sequence: CASRPGLTSGANVLTF. The DNA of the CDR3 is TGTGCCAGCAGGCCGGGCCTTACCTCTGGGGCCAACGTCCTGACTTTC. Supplemented by reference TRBV7-8 and TRBJ2-6, the full variable domain reads GAGVSQSPRYKVAKRGQDVALRCDPISGHVSLFWYQQALGQGPEFLTYFQNEAQLDKSGLPSDRFFAERPEGSVSTLKIQRTQQEDSAVYLCASRPGLTSGANVLTFGAGSRLTVL.

This clonotype turned up a few times. This CDR3 reads CASGGQGNQPQHF. The CDR3 region has the DNA TGTGCCAGCGGGGGACAGGGTAATCAGCCCCAGCATTTT. The V gene is TRBV25-1, the J gene TRBJ1-5, with 9 bases aligning to TRBD1. Germline values: CDR1 MGHDK, CDR2 SYGVNS. This CDR3 contains 13 residues. Trimming cost V 8 bases and J 4 bases; bases outside gene matches: 3.

This chain connects TRBV20-1 to TRBJ2-1, with TRBD2 matching 12 bases. V lost 0 bases, J lost 3 bases, and 9 bases stayed unmatched. The CDR3 totals 18 residues. Looked up from germline, CDR1 is DFQATT and CDR2 is SNEGSKA (reference sequence). The CDR3 region is CSARDLGTSGGNYNEQFF. The DNA of the CDR3 is TGCAGTGCTAGAGATCTCGGAACTAGCGGGGGGAACTACAATGAGCAGTTCTTC.

This clonotype was recorded a few times. The DNA for the CDR3 is TGTGCCAGCAGCGTGAGCATACGGGGTGACACAGATACGCAGTATTTT. The encoded protein is CASSVSIRGDTDTQYF. The chain uses TRBV9 and TRBJ2-3; D might be TRBD2 (5 bases). With 2 bases removed from V and 2 bases from J, the gap between germline ends came to 15 bases. Per germline, CDR1 SGDLS and CDR2 YYNGEE. The CDR3 totals 16 residues. Filled out from reference TRBV9 and TRBJ2-3, the complete variable domain reads DSGVTQTPKHLITATGQRVTLRCSPRSGDLSVYWYQQSLDQGLQFLIQYYNGEERAKGNILERFSAQQFPDLHSELNLSSLELGDSALYFCASSVSIRGDTDTQYFGPGTRLTVL.

This clonotype was observed at least ten times. The chain links TRBV7-9 to TRBJ1-1; TRBD1 might be the D (6 bases). This CDR3 has 13 amino acids. The germline V gene encodes CDR1 SEHNR and CDR2 FQNEAQ (reference sequence). V was trimmed by 7 bases and J by 0 bases, leaving 9 bases between them. Here the CDR3 reads CASTGAMNTEAFF. The CDR3 DNA reads TGTGCCAGCACGGGGGCCATGAACACTGAAGCTTTCTTT.

This clonotype showed up many times. The V and J genes are TRBV7-2 and TRBJ2-3; D uncertain. CDR3 length: 12 residues. V was cut by 3 bases and J by 5 bases, with 6 bases left in between. Germline CDR1 and CDR2: SGHTA and FQGNSA. In DNA form, the CDR3 reads TGTGCCAGCAGCTTCAACTTAGATACGCAGTATTTT. Amino acids: CASSFNLDTQYF.

With respect to this clonotype: The junction departs from germline at one end; a sequencing error may be responsible. The gene calls are TRBV20-1 and TRBJ2-2; 7 bases are shared with TRBD1. CDR1 is DFQATT, CDR2 SNEGSKA, per germline (reference sequence). The CDR3 sequence is 15 residues long. In DNA form, the CDR3 reads TGCAATGCTAGAGAAGGAACAGGGGTAACCGGGGAGCTGTTTTTT. As protein: CNAREGTGVTGELFF.

J is TRBJ1-1 and V is TRBV5-6, with 7 bases aligning to TRBD1. The CDR3 spans 16 residues. Losses at the gene ends were 0 bases for V and 5 bases for J; bases not matched to a gene: 10. Germline CDR1 is SGHDT and CDR2 is YYEEEE. CDR3 in DNA: TGTGCCAGCAGCTTGGACAGGGGCACCTATCGAACTGAAGCTTTCTTT. It specifies CASSLDRGTYRTEAFF.

This clonotype was seen many times. The genes are TRBV10-3 and TRBJ2-5, with D maybe TRBD1 (6 bases). Germline CDR1 and CDR2: ENHRY and SYGVKD. The V end was cut by 7 bases, the J end by 4 bases, with 13 bases between. CDR3 length: 13 residues. The CDR3 DNA reads as TGTGCCATCACGGAGACAGGTCGAGAGACCCAGTACTTC. Its translation is CAITETGRETQYF.

Many counts were recorded for this clonotype. The genes are TRBV7-2 and TRBJ2-5; D call uncertain. This CDR3 is built from 17 residues. CDR1 is SGHTA, CDR2 FQGNSA, per germline. V dropped 3 bases and J dropped 2 bases, with 19 bases sitting between them. Here the CDR3 reads CASSLSEAPYQQETQYF. CDR3 DNA sequence: TGTGCCAGCAGCTTGTCTGAGGCCCCCTATCAACAAGAGACCCAGTACTTC.

The CDR3 nucleotides read TGCAGTGCTAACAAAGCGGGCGGGTGGGAGACCCAGTACTTC. Protein product: CSANKAGGWETQYF. V gene TRBV20-1 combines with J gene TRBJ2-5; perhaps TRBD2 as D (6 bases). Trimming cost V 4 bases and J 5 bases, with 17 bases left between them. Germline assignment: CDR1 DFQATT and CDR2 SNEGSKA (reference sequence). The CDR3 contains 14 residues.

In its sample, this clonotype was seen many times. CDR3 protein: CAWTSLAGGLRNEQFF. As DNA, the CDR3 is TGTGCCTGGACCTCTCTGGCGGGAGGGCTTAGGAATGAGCAGTTCTTC. The chain has TRBV30 and TRBJ2-1; 9 nucleotides line up with TRBD2. From germline, CDR1 is GTSNPN and CDR2 SVGIG (reference sequence). Trimming at V came to 4 bases and at J to 7 bases, leaving 14 bases not matched to a gene. This CDR3 has 16 residues.

This clonotype was recorded a few times. This sequence joins TRBV4-3 and TRBJ1-1, with D unclear. This CDR3 is built from 14 residues. The V end lost 0 bases, the J end lost 5 bases, and 10 bases lay between the germline ends. The germline CDR1 and CDR2 sequences are LGHNA and YSLEER. The CDR3 DNA is TGCGCCAGCAGCCAAGAGGCGTCGGGGACTGAAGCTTTCTTT. As protein: CASSQEASGTEAFF.

This clonotype was seen many times. The chain is built from TRBV12-3 or TRBV12-4 and TRBJ1-1, with TRBD1 matching over 9 bases. The CDR3 runs to 15 residues. Trimming at V came to 6 bases and at J to 5 bases, leaving 10 bases not matched to a gene. The CDR3 DNA sequence: TGTGCCAGCAGAAACCGGGACAGGGCCGGGACTGAAGCTTTCTTT. It encodes CASRNRDRAGTEAFF.

The sample holds a few counts of this clonotype. This chain connects TRBV6-6 to TRBJ2-3, with no clear D. V was trimmed by 2 bases and J by 6 bases, leaving 6 bases between them. The germline CDR1 and CDR2 sequences are MNHNY and SVGAGI (reference sequence). The length of the CDR3 is 12 residues. For the CDR3, the DNA is TGTGCCAGCAGTTACGGCTCCGATACGCAGTATTTT. It encodes CASSYGSDTQYF.

The chain employs TRBV7-8 and TRBJ2-3; 7 nucleotides line up with TRBD2. V lost 2 bases to trimming and J lost 5 bases; unmatched junction nucleotides: 7. The CDR3 runs 15 residues. The germline CDR1 and CDR2 sequences are SGHVS and FQNEAQ. CDR3 loop: CASSLRGGGVDTQYF. Written as DNA, the CDR3 is TGTGCCAGCAGCTTACGCGGGGGTGGTGTAGATACGCAGTATTTT.

This clonotype has a count of ten or more. V gene TRBV5-1 combines with J gene TRBJ1-4, with TRBD1 matching 10 bases. There are 14 residues in the CDR3. V was pared by 6 bases and J by 7 bases, with 6 bases of the junction left unmatched. CDR1 is SGHRS, CDR2 YFSETQ, per germline. The CDR3 region has the DNA TGCGCCAGCAAGCGACAGGGGGCGCGTGAAAAACTGTTTTTT. This sequence encodes CASKRQGAREKLFF.